This passage covers 6 T cell receptor beta chains from one sample sequenced in a study of Graves' ophthalmopathy and Graves' hyperthyroidism. Amplification of the TCR beta CDR3 regions used RNA transcripts (as template). First-round RT-PCR used HTBI primers; second-round multiplex PCR followed. TCRdb called the multiplex PCR reads again in MiXCR, with one record for every CDR3 protein. The profile covers about 400,000 distinct CDR3 sequences, with around 16% appearing a single time and roughly 1.6% taken by the ten largest. Sequencing was done on a sample of peripheral blood. These receptors were collected from a woman between 18 and 29 years old with Graves' ophthalmopathy.

This clonotype showed up many times. The chain links TRBV25-1 to TRBJ1-5, with D possibly matching TRBD1 (6 bases). CDR3 length: 14 amino acids. Germline assignment: CDR1 MGHDK and CDR2 SYGVNS. V was cut by 3 bases and J by 6 bases, with 12 bases left in between. CDR3: CASSEGGGSQPQHF. The CDR3 nucleotides are TGTGCCAGCAGTGAGGGGGGGGGCAGTCAGCCCCAGCATTTT.

In this sample, this clonotype turned up once. The chain is built from TRBV6-1 and TRBJ2-7, with TRBD1 matching over 9 bases. The CDR3 extends over 16 amino acids. The germline V gene encodes CDR1 MNHNS and CDR2 SASEGT. V trimming: 2 bases; J trimming: 2 bases; junction bases outside the gene matches: 7. The CDR3, as DNA: TGTGCCAGCAGTGAACAACCGGGACAGGGACCCTACGAGCAGTACTTC. This sequence encodes CASSEQPGQGPYEQYF.

V and J are TRBV6-1 and TRBJ2-5; 11 bases fit TRBD2. This CDR3 comprises 16 residues. Trimming at V came to 6 bases and at J to 4 bases, leaving 10 bases not matched to a gene. Germline V lookup: CDR1 MNHNS, CDR2 SASEGT. In DNA, the CDR3 is TGTGCCAGCAGCCCTGGACTAGCGGGTGCTCGAGAGACCCAGTACTTC. This translates into CASSPGLAGARETQYF.

This clonotype was recorded at least ten times. The chain has TRBV28 and TRBJ2-2, with 7 bases aligning to TRBD2. The CDR3 is 17 amino acids. Germline-derived CDR1 and CDR2 are MDHEN and SYDVKM. V dropped 4 bases and J dropped 1; count of bases not matched to a gene: 9. The CDR3 DNA sequence: TGTGCCAGCAGTTCCCACCTGGGGAGGGGGAACACCGGGGAGCTGTTTTTT. Its protein product is CASSSHLGRGNTGELFF.

The chain is built from TRBV19 and TRBJ1-1, with a tentative D call TRBD1 (5 bases). This CDR3 has 15 amino acids. With 1 base removed from V and 4 bases from J, the gap between germline ends came to 13 bases. Germline assignment: CDR1 LNHDA and CDR2 SQIVND (reference sequence). CDR3 residues: CASSIAGPSGTEAFF. CDR3 bases: TGTGCCAGTAGTATAGCGGGACCTTCGGGCACTGAAGCTTTCTTT.

This clonotype came up many times. The rearrangement joins TRBV28 to TRBJ1-1, with a possible D match to TRBD1 (6 bases). The CDR3 has 15 residues. CDR1 is MDHEN and CDR2 is SYDVKM in the germline V gene. V was trimmed by 5 bases and J by 0 bases, leaving 13 bases between them. In nucleotides, the CDR3 is TGTGCCAGCAGTGAAGGGGGACGGATGAACACTGAAGCTTTCTTT. It yields the protein CASSEGGRMNTEAFF.